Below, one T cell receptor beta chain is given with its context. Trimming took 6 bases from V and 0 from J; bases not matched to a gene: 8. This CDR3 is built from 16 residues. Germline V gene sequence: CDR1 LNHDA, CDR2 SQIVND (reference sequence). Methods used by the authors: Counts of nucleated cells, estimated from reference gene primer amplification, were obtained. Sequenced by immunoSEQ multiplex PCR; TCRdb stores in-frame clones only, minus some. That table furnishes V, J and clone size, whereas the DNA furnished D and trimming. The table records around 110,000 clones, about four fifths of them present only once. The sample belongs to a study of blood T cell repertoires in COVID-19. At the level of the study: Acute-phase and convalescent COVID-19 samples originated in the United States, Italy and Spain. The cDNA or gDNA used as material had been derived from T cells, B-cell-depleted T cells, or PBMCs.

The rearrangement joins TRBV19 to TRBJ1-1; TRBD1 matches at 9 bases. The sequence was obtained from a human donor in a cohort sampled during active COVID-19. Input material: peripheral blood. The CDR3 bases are TGTGCCAGTAGGCCCGGGACAGGGTTCATGAACACTGAAGCTTTCTTT. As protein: CASRPGTGFMNTEAFF.